These T cell receptor beta chains were read from a single sample in a study of identifying expanded T cells in peripheral blood. The method was immunoSEQ multiplex PCR; TCRdb's version includes in-frame clones alone and lacks a portion of them. The sample includes tens of thousands of clones, 85% of them seen just once. The source material was blood. All receptors come from a person aged 18 to 75 in good health. Each CDR3 is given with its conserved first and last residue. The D gene is left open where the match is weak. A clone size is listed for some rows: how often the clone was seen (once, few, many), or a class if it is expanded.

j_call v_call d_call clone_size cdr3_nt cdr3_aa
TRBJ2-4 TRBV6-1 . . TGTGCCAGCAGTGAGGGGGGGACAGTAGCCAAAAACATTCAGTACTTC CASSEGGTVAKNIQYF
TRBJ2-7 TRBV19 . . TGTGCCAGTATTGGGGGGAGGGACAGATCCTACGAGCAGTACTTC CASIGGRDRSYEQYF
TRBJ1-2 TRBV4-1 . . TGCGCCAGCAGCCAGGTCGGGGTTCGGTCCTATGGCTACACCTTC CASSQVGVRSYGYTF
TRBJ1-2 TRBV5-6 . . TGTGCCAGCAGCTTTGAAGGGTATGGCTACACCTTC CASSFEGYGYTF
TRBJ2-1 TRBV29-1 . . TGCAGCGTTATAATTTACAATGAGCAGTTCTTC CSVIIYNEQFF
TRBJ1-2 TRBV10-3 . . TGTGCCATCAGGGACTTTCTTGGCTACACCTTC CAIRDFLGYTF
TRBJ1-4 TRBV2 . once TGTGCCAGCAAGCGGTCCAAGACCACTAATGAAAAACTGTTTTTT CASKRSKTTNEKLFF
TRBJ2-3 TRBV7-2 . . TGTGCCAGCAGCCCCCGACAGACAGATACGCAGTATTTT CASSPRQTDTQYF
TRBJ2-2 TRBV7-3 TRBD2 . TGTGCCAGCAGCCCCCGGACTATTGCGGGGGGTAACACCGGGGAGCTGTTTTTT CASSPRTIAGGNTGELFF
TRBJ1-4 TRBV6-1 . . TGTGCCAGCAGAGTTGGGGACACAAGGAATGAAAAACTGTTTTTT CASRVGDTRNEKLFF
TRBJ1-5 TRBV7-2 TRBD1 . TGTGCCAGCAGCCTCTTTGGACAGGGTAACAATCAGCCCCAGCATTTT CASSLFGQGNNQPQHF
TRBJ2-3 TRBV9 . . TGTGCCAGCAGCAAGAGCACAGATACGCAGTATTTT CASSKSTDTQYF
TRBJ1-2 TRBV29-1 . . TGCAGCGTTCGGGACAAGCAAGTCCATGGCTACACCTTC CSVRDKQVHGYTF
TRBJ2-7 TRBV10-2 TRBD2 . TGCGCCAGCAGTCGAAGCGGGGGGGGTAGCTCCTACGAGCAGTACTTC CASSRSGGGSSYEQYF
TRBJ2-2 TRBV11-2 TRBD2 . TGTGCCAGCAGACTAGCGGGGCGGAACACCGGGGAGCTGTTTTTT CASRLAGRNTGELFF
TRBJ1-3 TRBV15 . . TGTGCCACCAGCAGAGATCTTGGGTTTGGAAACACCATATATTTT CATSRDLGFGNTIYF
TRBJ1-1 TRBV11-3 . . TGTGCCAGCAGCTCCCGGGGGTCCGATCAAGCTTTCTTT CASSSRGSDQAFF
TRBJ1-6 TRBV10-2 . . TGCGCCAGCAGGGAACAAGGGGGCTCCTATAATTCACCCCTCCACTTT CASREQGGSYNSPLHF
TRBJ1-2 TRBV5-6 . . TGTGCCAGCAGCTCCGATACGGACTATGGCTACACCTTC CASSSDTDYGYTF
TRBJ2-7 TRBV10-1 . once TGCGCCAGCAGTGAGTCGCGGGCCCCCCGGGGCGAGCAGTACTTC CASSESRAPRGEQYF
TRBJ2-1 TRBV4-1 TRBD2 . TGCGCCAGCAGCCAAGATCTTGCGTTAGCGGGGTCAACATACAATGAGCAGTTCTTC CASSQDLALAGSTYNEQFF
TRBJ1-1 TRBV18 . . TGTGCCAGCTCCCCACTCAGCGGGGAGGTAGGAGCTTTCTTT CASSPLSGEVGAFF
TRBJ1-4 TRBV19 . . TGTGCCAGTAGGTGGACCGCTTTTAATGAAAAACTGTTTTTT CASRWTAFNEKLFF
TRBJ2-5 TRBV9 . . TGTGCCAGCAGCGTAGGGGTGAGGGGACGGTCACAAGAGACCCAGTACTTC CASSVGVRGRSQETQYF
TRBJ2-7 TRBV27 . . TGTGCCAGCAGTTTGTGGGCAGAGTACGAGCAGTACTTC CASSLWAEYEQYF
TRBJ2-5 TRBV19 . . TGTGCCAGTAAGGCTAGGGGCTGGGGGGAGACCCAGTACTTC CASKARGWGETQYF
TRBJ1-2 TRBV11-1 . . TGTGCCAGCAGCTTAGCCGGCTTTGACTATGGCTACACCTTC CASSLAGFDYGYTF
TRBJ2-1 TRBV7-9 TRBD1 . TGTGCCAGCAGCACCTCTACAGGGGGCGAAAACAATGAGCAGTTCTTC CASSTSTGGENNEQFF
TRBJ1-1 TRBV29-1 . . TGCAGCGTTGAAGGAAGGGGACGTCAATGGGAAGCTTTCTTT CSVEGRGRQWEAFF
TRBJ2-7 TRBV19 . . TGTGCCAGTAGTATGAACCCCCGGGGGCCCTACGAGCAGTACTTC CASSMNPRGPYEQYF
TRBJ2-7 TRBV7-9 . once TGTGCCAGCAGCCAATCCGGGACGGTTTACGAGCAGTACTTC CASSQSGTVYEQYF
TRBJ1-2 TRBV6-5 . . TGTGTCAGCAGTTACTGGAGTGGGCGTCACTATGGCTACACCTTC CVSSYWSGRHYGYTF
TRBJ1-1 TRBV14 . . TGTGCCAGCAGTCGACAGATTGAAGCTTTCTTT CASSRQIEAFF
TRBJ1-1 TRBV5-8 . . TGTGCCAGCAGCTTGTGGCCGAACACTGAAGCTTTCTTT CASSLWPNTEAFF
TRBJ1-4 TRBV6-5 . . TGTGCCAGCAGAGAGGGACTTAATGAAAAACTGTTTTTT CASREGLNEKLFF
TRBJ1-4 TRBV19 . . TGTGCCAGTCGGTCAACAGAAAAACTGTTTTTT CASRSTEKLFF
TRBJ1-4 TRBV19 . . TGTGCCAGTAGTGACACAGGGTTGACAACTCATGAAAAACTGTTTTTT CASSDTGLTTHEKLFF
TRBJ1-2 TRBV6-1 . . TGTGCCAGCAGTGAAGGAGGGCAATTCTATGGCTACACCTTC CASSEGGQFYGYTF
TRBJ1-1 TRBV6-5 . . TGTGCCAGCAGTTACTCGGCCGTTTTGGGTTCTGAAGCTTTCTTT CASSYSAVLGSEAFF
TRBJ2-5 TRBV2 TRBD2 . TGTGCCAGCAGTGGGCCAGGGACTACCTCCAAGACCCAGTACTTC CASSGPGTTSKTQYF
TRBJ2-7 TRBV5-1 TRBD1 . TGCGCCAGCAGCCCTATATGGACAGGGGAATACGAGCAGTACTTC CASSPIWTGEYEQYF
TRBJ2-7 TRBV2 . . TGTGCCAGCAGCTCAGACAACTACGAGCAGTACTTC CASSSDNYEQYF
TRBJ1-2 TRBV4-1 . once TGCGCCAGCAGCCAGACCGCGACCGGGGCAATTTTTGGCTACACCTTC CASSQTATGAIFGYTF
TRBJ2-5 TRBV27 TRBD2 . TGTGCCAGCATTGGCCCAGCGGGGTTCCAAGAGACCCAGTACTTC CASIGPAGFQETQYF
TRBJ2-5 TRBV5-4 . . TGTGCCAGCAGTAAAAGGGGGTACCAAGAGACCCAGTACTTC CASSKRGYQETQYF
TRBJ1-6 TRBV7-9 . few TGTGCCAGCAGCTTAGTATCGGCGGGGAACGCACCCCTCCACTTT CASSLVSAGNAPLHF
TRBJ1-6 TRBV27 . . TGTGCCAGCAGTTTAAACAGGCGCTATAATTCACCCCTCCACTTT CASSLNRRYNSPLHF
TRBJ1-3 TRBV5-1 . . TGCGCCAGCAGGTCGGTCGAACCGTACTCTGGAAACACCATATATTTT CASRSVEPYSGNTIYF
TRBJ1-3 TRBV7-2 . . TGTGCCAGCAGGTTGGTCTCTGGAAACACCATATATTTT CASRLVSGNTIYF
TRBJ2-3 TRBV29-1 . . TGCAGCGTTGTCGGGGACGGGGGCCCCACAGATACGCAGTATTTT CSVVGDGGPTDTQYF
TRBJ1-5 TRBV6-6 . . TGTGCCAGCAGTTCGAGGGGGGTAGGAGACAATCAGCCCCAGCATTTT CASSSRGVGDNQPQHF
TRBJ2-3 TRBV5-1 TRBD2 . TGCGCCAGCAGCTTAGCGGGGGGGCTTGGAGATACGCAGTATTTT CASSLAGGLGDTQYF